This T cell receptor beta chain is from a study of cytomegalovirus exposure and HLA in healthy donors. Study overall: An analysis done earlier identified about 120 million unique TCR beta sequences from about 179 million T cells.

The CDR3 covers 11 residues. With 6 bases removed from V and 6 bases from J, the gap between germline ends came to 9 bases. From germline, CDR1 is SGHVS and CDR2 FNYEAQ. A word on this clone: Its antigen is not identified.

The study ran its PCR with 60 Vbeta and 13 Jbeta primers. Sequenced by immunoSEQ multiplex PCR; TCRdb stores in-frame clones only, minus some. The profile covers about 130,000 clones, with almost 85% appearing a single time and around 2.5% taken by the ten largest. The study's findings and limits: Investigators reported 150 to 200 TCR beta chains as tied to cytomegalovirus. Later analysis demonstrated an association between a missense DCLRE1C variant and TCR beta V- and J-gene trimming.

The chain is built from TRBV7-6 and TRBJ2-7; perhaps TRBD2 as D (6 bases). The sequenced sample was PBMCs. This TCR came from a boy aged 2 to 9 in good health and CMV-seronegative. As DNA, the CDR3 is TGTGCCAGCAGGGGGGGTGGCGAGCAGTACTTC. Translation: CASRGGGEQYF. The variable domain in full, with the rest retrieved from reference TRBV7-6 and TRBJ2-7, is GAGVSQSPRYKVTKRGQDVALRCDPISGHVSLYWYRQALGQGPEFLTYFNYEAQQDKSGLPNDRFSAERPEGSISTLTIQRTEQRDSAMYRCASRGGGEQYFGPGTRLTVT.